The 7 T cell receptor beta chains presented below share a single source sample, sequenced in a study of blood T cell repertoires in COVID-19. Clones were read by immunoSEQ multiplex PCR, and TCRdb kept only the in-frame ones, dropping some. The top ten clones hold around 10% of a sample with approximately 300,000 clones, roughly 90% of them seen once. The sample comprised peripheral blood. Source of these receptors: a woman aged 30 to 39 with COVID-19, enrolled during active disease.

The J gene is TRBJ2-3, the V gene TRBV24-1; 12 bases agree with TRBD2. Germline assignment: CDR1 KGHDR and CDR2 SFDVKD. The CDR3 has 17 residues. Trimming cost V 7 bases and J 4 bases; bases outside gene matches: 11. The DNA of the CDR3 is TGTGCCACCAGAGCCAACCCCGGACTAGCGGGACCAGATACGCAGTATTTT. It encodes CATRANPGLAGPDTQYF.

The gene calls are TRBV7-2 and TRBJ1-2, with D unclear. The CDR3 is 15 residues long. The germline gives CDR1 SGHTA, CDR2 FQGNSA. The V gene lost 5 bases and the J gene lost 7 bases, with 20 bases spanning the gap. This CDR3 reads CASSPEGFLRSGYTF. CDR3 in DNA: TGTGCCAGCAGCCCTGAGGGCTTTTTAAGAAGTGGCTACACCTTC.

With respect to this clone: The same CDR3 is also encoded by other DNA sequences in this sample. The chain carries TRBV4-3 and TRBJ2-5; TRBD2 aligns across 9 bases. CDR3 length equals 16 residues. Germline V gene lookup returns CDR1 LGHNA and CDR2 YSLEER. V lost 0 bases to trimming and J lost 5 bases; unmatched junction nucleotides: 7. Here the CDR3 DNA reads TGCGCCAGCAGCCAAGACCCAACTAGCGGGCTCGAGACCCAGTACTTC. Translated: CASSQDPTSGLETQYF.

The chain couples TRBV6-5 to TRBJ2-3; TRBD1 agrees at 7 bases. CDR3 size: 14 residues. The V segment lost 8 bases and the J segment 4 bases; nucleotides outside the gene matches: 9. CDR1 and CDR2 (germline): MNHEY, SVGAGI. The CDR3 spells CASCTPGTADTQYF. CDR3 bases: TGTGCCAGCTGTACTCCCGGGACAGCAGATACGCAGTATTTT.

This clone was picked up one time. The chain links TRBV27 to TRBJ1-2; D is possibly TRBD1 (6 bases). CDR1 and CDR2 (germline): MNHEY, SMNVEV (reference sequence). V shed 0 bases and J shed 7 bases, with 15 bases lying between them. The CDR3 covers 15 residues. The CDR3 DNA follows: TGTGCCAGCAGTTTATCGGCGGCAGGGGCCCCTGGCTACACCTTC. Translating it yields CASSLSAAGAPGYTF.

This chain joins TRBV6-6 and TRBJ2-5; D remains ambiguous. CDR3 size: 11 residues. The germline gives CDR1 MNHNY, CDR2 SVGAGI (reference sequence). Trimming pared 6 bases from V and 5 bases from J, leaving 7 bases between. The CDR3 here is CASRRSETQYF. In DNA, the CDR3 is TGTGCCAGCAGGCGGAGCGAGACCCAGTACTTC.

The rearrangement links TRBV27 to TRBJ2-1; 8 bases are shared with TRBD2. Trimming cost V 11 bases and J 4 bases; bases outside gene matches: 13. Germline-derived CDR1 and CDR2 are MNHEY and SMNVEV (reference sequence). The CDR3 has 15 amino acids. CDR3 nucleotide sequence: TGTGCCGCTTATGCCCGGGAGGGACCATACAATGAGCAGTTCTTC. It encodes CAAYAREGPYNEQFF.